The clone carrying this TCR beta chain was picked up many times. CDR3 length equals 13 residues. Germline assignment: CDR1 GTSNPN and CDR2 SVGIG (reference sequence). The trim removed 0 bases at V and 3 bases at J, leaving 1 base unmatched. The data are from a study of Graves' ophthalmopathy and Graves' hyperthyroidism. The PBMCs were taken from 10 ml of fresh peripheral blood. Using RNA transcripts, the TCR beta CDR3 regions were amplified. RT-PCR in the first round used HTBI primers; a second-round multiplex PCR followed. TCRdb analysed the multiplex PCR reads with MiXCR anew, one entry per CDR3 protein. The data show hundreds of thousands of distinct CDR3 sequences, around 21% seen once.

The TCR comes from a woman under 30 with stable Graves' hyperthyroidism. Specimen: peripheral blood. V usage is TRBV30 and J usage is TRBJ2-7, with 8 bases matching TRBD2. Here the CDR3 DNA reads TGTGCCTGGAGTGTTAGCGGGGTCTACGAGCAGTACTTC. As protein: CAWSVSGVYEQYF.